Presented here are 3 T cell receptor beta chains from one specimen sequenced in a study of T cell repertoires in cytomegalovirus infection. TCRdb independently ran MiXCR on the reads; one entry per CDR3 protein. The sample has 450,000 to 550,000 distinct CDR3 sequences; 40% to 50% are singletons. Their antigen targets remain unknown. Sequences were derived from cultured PBMCs, sampled from culture after CMV antigen stimulation. The receptors here all came from a human donor in good health (CMV status not recorded). Some clones in this sample may be carry-over from other donors' samples.

The chain carries TRBV20-1 and TRBJ2-7, with TRBD2 matching over 7 bases. Unmatched junction bases numbered 13, after V lost 2 bases and J lost 3 bases. The CDR3 consists of 16 residues. The V gene's germline CDR1 is DFQATT and CDR2 SNEGSKA (reference sequence). This CDR3 is CSARPQLGREFYEQYF. CDR3 DNA sequence: TGCAGTGCTAGACCCCAACTTGGGCGGGAGTTCTACGAGCAGTACTTC.

The V call is TRBV12-3 or TRBV12-4, the J call TRBJ2-1; the match to TRBD2 covers 11 bases. The V and J ends lost 5 bases and 2 bases, in that order; junction bases with no gene match: 14. The CDR3 contains 19 residues. The CDR3 nucleotides are TGTGCCAGCAGTCCCTGGACTAGCGGGTCCCCTAGGGCCTACAATGAGCAGTTCTTC. Its protein is CASSPWTSGSPRAYNEQFF.

The chain recombines TRBV4-2 with TRBJ2-3; possibly TRBD2 for D (6 bases). The CDR3 is 14 residues long. The germline V gene encodes CDR1 LGHNA and CDR2 YNFKEQ. Trimming took off 4 bases at V and 2 bases at J, with 10 bases between the two ends. DNA of the CDR3: TGTGCCAGCAGCCCTAGGACTATCACAGATACGCAGTATTTT. This translates into CASSPRTITDTQYF.